There are a few counts of the clone carrying this T cell receptor beta chain. Specified time point: newly diagnosed GD, antithyroid drugs for less than 3 months. PBMC RNA was the source of the TCR library. The CDR3 extends over 14 amino acids. Germline lookup yields CDR1 SGHDN and CDR2 FVKESK. V gave up 1 base and J gave up 14 bases, with 15 bases separating them. This sample stems from a study of regulatory T cells in long-lasting Graves disease. Construction of TCR beta libraries relied on iRepertoire HTBI primers and on Arm-PCR targeting CDR3 regions. A single record per CDR3 protein comes from TCRdb applying MiXCR to the multiplex PCR reads. The sample has hundreds of thousands of distinct CDR3 sequences, roughly 15% seen once. The sample was also linked to a second study, of T cells in Graves' hyperthyroidism and ophthalmopathy.

Source: peripheral blood mononuclear cells (PBMCs), taken at new diagnosis, from a patient treated with antithyroid drugs. The TCR originated in a woman in her twenties or thirties with Graves disease. The V and J genes are TRBV14 and TRBJ1-6, with a weak D call TRBD1 (6 bases). CDR3 bases: TGTGCCAGCAGCCAAGCCGGACAGCCGATGGCCCTCCACTTT. It translates to CASSQAGQPMALHF.